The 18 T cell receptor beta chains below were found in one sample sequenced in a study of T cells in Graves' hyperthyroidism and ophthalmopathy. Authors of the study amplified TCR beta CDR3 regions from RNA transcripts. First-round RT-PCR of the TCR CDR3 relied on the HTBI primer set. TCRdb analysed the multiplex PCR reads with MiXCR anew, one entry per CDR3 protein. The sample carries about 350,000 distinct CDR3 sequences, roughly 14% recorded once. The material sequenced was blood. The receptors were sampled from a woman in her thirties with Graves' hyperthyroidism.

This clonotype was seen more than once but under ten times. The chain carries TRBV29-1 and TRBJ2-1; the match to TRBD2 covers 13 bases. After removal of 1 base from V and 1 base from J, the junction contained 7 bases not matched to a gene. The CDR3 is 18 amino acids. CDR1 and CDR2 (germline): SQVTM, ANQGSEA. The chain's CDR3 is CSVEAGLAGVGSYNEQFF. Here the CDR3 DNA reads TGCAGCGTTGAAGCCGGACTAGCGGGAGTTGGATCCTACAATGAGCAGTTCTTC.

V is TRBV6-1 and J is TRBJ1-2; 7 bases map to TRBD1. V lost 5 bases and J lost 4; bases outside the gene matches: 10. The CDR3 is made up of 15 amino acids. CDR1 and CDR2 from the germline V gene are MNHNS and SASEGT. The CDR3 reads CASSRTGDLPYGYTF. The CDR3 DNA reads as TGTGCCAGCAGTAGAACAGGGGACCTCCCCTATGGCTACACCTTC.

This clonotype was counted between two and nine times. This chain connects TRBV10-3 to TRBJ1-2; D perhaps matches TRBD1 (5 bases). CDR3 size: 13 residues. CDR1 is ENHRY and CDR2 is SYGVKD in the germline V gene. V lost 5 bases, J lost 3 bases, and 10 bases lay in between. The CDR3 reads CAISRGVYYGYTF. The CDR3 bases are TGTGCCATCAGTCGAGGGGTCTACTATGGCTACACCTTC.

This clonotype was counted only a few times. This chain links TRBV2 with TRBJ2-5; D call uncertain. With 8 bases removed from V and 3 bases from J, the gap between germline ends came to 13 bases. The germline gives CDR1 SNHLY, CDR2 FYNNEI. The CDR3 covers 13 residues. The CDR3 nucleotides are TGTGCCAGCGCCTTGGGGTCTGAAGAGACCCAGTACTTC. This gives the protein CASALGSEETQYF.

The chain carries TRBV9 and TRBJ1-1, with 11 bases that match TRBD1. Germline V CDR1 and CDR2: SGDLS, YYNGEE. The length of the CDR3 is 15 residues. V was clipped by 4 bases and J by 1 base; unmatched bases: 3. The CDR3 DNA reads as TGTGCCAGCAGCCCGGGACAGGGGGAGAACACTGAAGCTTTCTTT. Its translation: CASSPGQGENTEAFF.

Written as DNA, the CDR3 is TGTGCCAGCAGTGCTGACAGTGGAAACACCATATATTTT. This codes for CASSADSGNTIYF. J is TRBJ1-3 and V is TRBV2; D is perhaps TRBD1 (5 bases). Germline V gene lookup returns CDR1 SNHLY and CDR2 FYNNEI. V was trimmed by 4 bases and J by 3 bases, leaving 7 bases between them. The CDR3 is 13 residues long.

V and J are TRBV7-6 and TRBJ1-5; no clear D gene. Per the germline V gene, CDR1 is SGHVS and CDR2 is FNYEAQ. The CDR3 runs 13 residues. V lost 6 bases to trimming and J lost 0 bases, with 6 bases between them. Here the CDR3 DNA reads TGTGCCAGCAGTAAGAGTAGCAATCAGCCCCAGCATTTT. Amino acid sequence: CASSKSSNQPQHF.

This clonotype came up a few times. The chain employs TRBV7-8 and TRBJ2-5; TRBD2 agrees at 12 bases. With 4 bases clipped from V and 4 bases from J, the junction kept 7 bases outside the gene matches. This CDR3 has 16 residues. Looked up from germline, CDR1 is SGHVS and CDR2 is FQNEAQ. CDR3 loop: CASSSASGRAGETQYF. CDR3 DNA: TGTGCCAGCAGCTCGGCTAGCGGGAGGGCCGGAGAGACCCAGTACTTC.

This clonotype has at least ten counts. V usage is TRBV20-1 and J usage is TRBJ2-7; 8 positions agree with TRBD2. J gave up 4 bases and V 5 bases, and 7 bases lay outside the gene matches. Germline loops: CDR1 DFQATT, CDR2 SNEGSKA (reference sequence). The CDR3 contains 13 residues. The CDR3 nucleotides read TGCAGTGCTTCTCCGGGACTAGAGTACGAGCAGTACTTC. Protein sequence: CSASPGLEYEQYF.

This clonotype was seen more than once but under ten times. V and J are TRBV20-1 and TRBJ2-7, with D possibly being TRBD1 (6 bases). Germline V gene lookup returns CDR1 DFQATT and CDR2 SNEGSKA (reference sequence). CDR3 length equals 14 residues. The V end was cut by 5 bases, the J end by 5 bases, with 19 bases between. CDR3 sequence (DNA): TGCAGTGCTTTACAGGGCGCGGACGTGAACGAGCAGTACTTC. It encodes CSALQGADVNEQYF.

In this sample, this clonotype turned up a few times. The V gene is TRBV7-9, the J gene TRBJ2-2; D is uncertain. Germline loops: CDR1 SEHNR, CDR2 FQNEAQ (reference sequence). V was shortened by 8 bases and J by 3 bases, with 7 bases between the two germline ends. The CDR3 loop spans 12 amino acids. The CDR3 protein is CASHRDTGELFF. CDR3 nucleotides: TGTGCCAGCCATCGGGACACCGGGGAGCTGTTTTTT.

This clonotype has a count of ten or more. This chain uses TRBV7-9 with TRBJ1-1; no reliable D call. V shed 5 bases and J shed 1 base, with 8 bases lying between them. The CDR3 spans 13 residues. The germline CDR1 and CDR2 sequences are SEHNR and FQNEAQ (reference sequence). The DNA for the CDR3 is TGTGCCAGCAGCCGCACAGAGAACACTGAAGCTTTCTTT. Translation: CASSRTENTEAFF.

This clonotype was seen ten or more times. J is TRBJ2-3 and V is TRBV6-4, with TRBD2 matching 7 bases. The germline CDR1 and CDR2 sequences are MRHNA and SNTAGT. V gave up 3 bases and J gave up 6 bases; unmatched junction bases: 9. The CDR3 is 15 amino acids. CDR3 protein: CASSESSGGMDTQYF. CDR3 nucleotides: TGTGCCAGCAGTGAGTCTAGCGGAGGCATGGATACGCAGTATTTT.

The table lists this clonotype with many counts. The CDR3 bases are TGTGCCAGCACTTTAGCACTAGCGGGTGGCACCGGGGAGCTGTTTTTT. Translation gives CASTLALAGGTGELFF. The chain links TRBV11-2 to TRBJ2-2; 9 bases fit TRBD2. The J segment lost 4 bases and the V segment lost 7 bases, leaving 10 bases of the junction unmatched. The CDR3 is 16 residues long. Germline V gives CDR1 SGHAT, CDR2 FQNNGV.

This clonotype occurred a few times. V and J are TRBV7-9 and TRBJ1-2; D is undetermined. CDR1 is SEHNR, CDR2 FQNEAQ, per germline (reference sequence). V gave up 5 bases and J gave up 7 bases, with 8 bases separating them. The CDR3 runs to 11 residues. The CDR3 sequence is CASSGPLGYTF. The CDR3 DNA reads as TGTGCCAGCAGCGGGCCACTTGGCTACACCTTC.

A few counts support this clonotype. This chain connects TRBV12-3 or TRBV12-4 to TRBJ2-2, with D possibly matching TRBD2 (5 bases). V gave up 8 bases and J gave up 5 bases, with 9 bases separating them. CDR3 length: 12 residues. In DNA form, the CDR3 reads TGTGCCAGCGCCCGGGGAACCGGGGAGCTGTTTTTT. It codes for CASARGTGELFF.

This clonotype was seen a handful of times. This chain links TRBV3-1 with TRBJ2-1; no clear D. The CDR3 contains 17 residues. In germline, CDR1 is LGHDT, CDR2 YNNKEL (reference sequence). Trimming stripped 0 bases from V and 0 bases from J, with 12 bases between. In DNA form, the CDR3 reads TGTGCCAGCAGCCAAGATGGCGGAATAAGCTCCTACAATGAGCAGTTCTTC. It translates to CASSQDGGISSYNEQFF.

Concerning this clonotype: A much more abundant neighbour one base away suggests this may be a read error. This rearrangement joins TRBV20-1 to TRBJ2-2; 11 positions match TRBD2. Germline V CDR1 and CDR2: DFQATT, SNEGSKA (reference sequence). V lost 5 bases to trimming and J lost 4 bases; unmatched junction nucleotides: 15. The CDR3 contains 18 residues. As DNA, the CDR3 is TGCAGTGCTGGCCCCTCGGTTAGCGGGAGGGCGATCACCGGGGAGCTGTTTTTT. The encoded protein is CSAGPSVSGRAITGELFF.